This T cell receptor beta chain was recovered during a study of blood T cell repertoires in COVID-19. On the study more broadly: Samples taken during acute and convalescent COVID-19 were collected in the United States, Italy and Spain. Nucleic acid was either cDNA or gDNA, and it came from T cells, B-cell-depleted T cells, or PBMCs.

Authors' methods: Reference gene primer amplification gave nucleated cell count estimates. The repertoire was sequenced with immunoSEQ multiplex PCR; TCRdb's copy has only in-frame clones and lacks some. The V and J calls and clone size come from that table; D and trimming were worked out from the DNA. This table holds 250,000 to 350,000 clones, roughly 88% found once. The CDR3 runs to 16 residues. V lost 3 bases to trimming and J lost 4 bases; unmatched junction nucleotides: 7. Germline lookup yields CDR1 KGHSH and CDR2 LQKENI. The sample comprised peripheral blood. V usage is TRBV18 and J usage is TRBJ1-1; TRBD1 matches 11 bases. This sequence was found in a woman in her twenties or thirties with active or convalescent COVID-19. Here the CDR3 DNA reads TGTGCCAGCTCACCGTTTGCGGGACAGGGGGTCACTGAAGCTTTCTTT. This translates into CASSPFAGQGVTEAFF. Variable domain in full (rest from reference TRBV18 and TRBJ1-1): NAGVMQNPRHLVRRRGQEARLRCSPMKGHSHVYWYRQLPEEGLKFMVYLQKENIIDESGMPKERFSAEFPKEGPSILRIQQVVRGDSAAYFCASSPFAGQGVTEAFFGQGTRLTVV.